This T cell receptor beta chain originates from a study of cytomegalovirus exposure and HLA in healthy donors. As for the study in general: Out of 398 genotyped donors, 81% belonged to the Caucasian-associated ancestry cluster. Study results and caveats: Later, TCR association rates were found to vary by HLA locus, highest for DRB1 and lowest for HLA-C.

PCR employed 60 Vbeta and 13 Jbeta primers. Sequencing was performed with immunoSEQ multiplex PCR; in TCRdb, only in-frame clones are kept and a portion is missing. The table lists roughly 50,000 clones. Points on this clone: As yet, its antigen is unknown.

Germline-derived CDR1 and CDR2 are SGHTA and FQGNSA. The CDR3 covers 14 residues. V lost 5 bases and J lost 2, with 13 bases in between. Source material: PBMCs. The receptor was isolated from a middle-aged woman in good health and CMV-seronegative. This sequence joins TRBV7-2 and TRBJ2-7; maybe TRBD1 (6 bases). The CDR3 sequence: CASSLYRDPYEQYF. CDR3 DNA: TGTGCCAGCAGCCTGTACAGGGATCCCTACGAGCAGTACTTC.